This T cell receptor beta chain was sequenced for a study of blood T cell repertoires in COVID-19 (dated by TCRdb to 2019 to 2021). Some background on the complete study: Samples from collaborators originated in the United States, Italy and Spain and spanned both the acute and convalescent phases of COVID-19. The material from the prospective study consisted of cDNA or gDNA derived from T cells, B-cell-depleted T cells, or PBMCs. Subjects who had been exposed to COVID-19, were actively infected with it, or had recovered from it provided the deeply sampled blood TCRbeta repertoires that made up the dataset. The repertoires were released in a freely available public database meant as a resource for research on the immune response to SARS-CoV-2. Samples came from the ongoing ImmuneRACE study (first 160 participants) plus 1,254 subjects from 6 global collaborators. The sample metadata nearly always contained a de-identified subject ID, COVID-19 status, age in years and sex. Where available, HLA class I and class II types were taken from metadata supplied by the sample provider and were not determined by assay-based typing.

TCRbeta CDR3 regions were amplified from genomic DNA using the immunoSEQ Assay, a bias-controlled multiplex PCR. As for the original processing: The number of nucleated cells in each sample was estimated from the amplification of reference gene primers within the assay. To quantify the absolute abundance of each unique TCRbeta CDR3 rearrangement, sequence reads were collapsed and filtered. For each sample, productive Simpson clonality was calculated by taking the square root of Simpson's diversity index across productive rearrangements. Drawn from immuneACCESS, this table holds only the in-frame rearrangements with V and J called that TCRdb kept. Clones are partly lost; checked studies trace under half to an unresolved V gene and leave the rest unexplained. V and J calls and clone size follow that table, whereas D and trimming were derived from the DNA. Recorded for this sample are over 250,000 clones; around 87% of them occurred a single time. The top ten clonotypes cover less than 3% of the sample.

Study-wide findings and limitations: How much clinical and demographic metadata was included differed by source and by participant, and the metadata was provided uncurated.

Whole blood was collected in K2EDTA tubes by collaborating institutions according to the institutions' own protocols. For TCRbeta analysis, collaborator samples were shipped as frozen whole blood, as isolated PBMCs, or as DNA extracted from either sample type. As for this clone: Its antigen is unknown. Nothing much larger sits one base from this clone, and base qualities are not available.

The germline V gene sets CDR1 to MNHNS and CDR2 to SASEGT. Including cysteine and phenylalanine, the CDR3 has 16 amino acids. Just CDR3 DNA is preserved here, 48 bases in frame from base 1. The V end loses 1 base and the J end loses 0 bases, and a stretch of 10 bases separates them. This receptor was obtained from a woman in her 50s with acute or convalescent COVID-19. Sequences were obtained from peripheral blood. The chain was built from TRBV6-1 and TRBJ2-1; tentative D gene TRBD2, with 5 bases matching. The base sequence is TGTGCCAGCAGTGAAGGGTTTGGGAGCTCCTACAATGAGCAGTTCTTC. Its amino acids are CASSEGFGSSYNEQFF.